Below, 24 T cell receptor beta chains from the same sample are listed, as sequenced in a study of blood T cells in healthy people across ages. Then a second PCR, running about 6 to 12 cycles, was carried out with a sample-barcoded 5' primer and a J-beta primer mix. TCRdb reprocessed the 5' RACE reads with MiXCR, giving one entry per CDR3 protein. The top ten hold roughly 7.9% of the sample, which has fewer than 1.5 million distinct CDR3 sequences, roughly 40% seen once. Material for sequencing was blood. The receptors shown here come from a woman under 30 in good health.

This clonotype was observed a few times. The chain combines TRBV18 with TRBJ1-6; the match to TRBD1 covers 8 bases. CDR1 KGHSH and CDR2 LQKENI come from the germline V gene. The CDR3 spans 15 residues. V gave up 4 bases and J gave up 6 bases; unmatched junction bases: 5. The CDR3 region is CASSRPDRVNSPLHF. The CDR3 DNA is TGTGCCAGCTCACGACCGGACAGGGTTAATTCACCCCTCCACTTT.

The rearrangement links TRBV12-3 or TRBV12-4 to TRBJ1-1; possibly TRBD1 for D (6 bases). The CDR3 consists of 13 residues. Deletions cut 7 bases from V and 6 bases from J, with 15 bases between. The CDR3 here is CASTFPEGAEAFF. Written as DNA, the CDR3 is TGTGCCAGCACCTTTCCTGAGGGGGCTGAAGCTTTCTTT.

CDR3 protein: CASSLLTSVAQYF. The CDR3 DNA reads as TGTGCCAGCAGCCTTCTGACTAGCGTGGCGCAGTATTTT. The chain has TRBV11-2 and TRBJ2-3; 8 bases line up with TRBD2. Per germline, CDR1 SGHAT and CDR2 FQNNGV. The V and J ends lost 5 bases and 10 bases, in that order; junction bases with no gene match: 8. CDR3 length: 13 residues.

The sample holds a few counts of this clonotype. The V call is TRBV20-1, the J call TRBJ2-5; D remains unclear. V was cut by 6 bases and J by 5 bases, with 10 bases left in between. This CDR3 is built from 11 residues. CDR1 is DFQATT and CDR2 is SNEGSKA in the germline V gene (reference sequence). CDR3 region: CSAPSVETQYF. CDR3 nucleotides: TGCAGTGCACCCAGTGTCGAGACCCAGTACTTC.

The table lists this clonotype with a few counts. The V call is TRBV5-1, the J call TRBJ2-5; weak D call: TRBD2 (6 bases). V was pared by 4 bases and J by 6 bases, with 16 bases between. CDR1 is SGHRS and CDR2 is YFSETQ in the germline V gene. This CDR3 is 14 amino acids long. The CDR3 protein is CASSTGLGEKTQYF. The CDR3 region has the DNA TGCGCCAGCAGCACGGGACTCGGAGAGAAGACCCAGTACTTC.

V and J are TRBV4-1 and TRBJ2-5; D unclear. The CDR3 spans 18 residues. V was cut by 1 base and J by 5 bases, with 23 bases left in between. Germline V gene lookup returns CDR1 MGHRA and CDR2 YSYEKL. The CDR3 DNA is TGCGCCAGCAGCCAAGGTCTGGAAAGACCAGACCCCTCGGAGACCCAGTACTTC. Protein product: CASSQGLERPDPSETQYF.

The genes are TRBV6-5 and TRBJ1-4; a weak D match, TRBD1 (5 bases). The CDR3 has 14 amino acids. CDR1 and CDR2 from the germline V gene are MNHEY and SVGAGI. The V gene lost 8 bases and the J gene lost 10 bases, with 20 bases spanning the gap. CDR3 coding DNA: TGTGCCAGCTGTCAACAGGTCGATCAGGGAAAACTGTTTTTT. Protein product: CASCQQVDQGKLFF.

A word on this clonotype: A much more abundant neighbour one base away suggests this may be a read error. The J gene is TRBJ1-2, the V gene TRBV12-3 or TRBV12-4, with TRBD1 matching over 10 bases. V trimming: 7 bases; J trimming: 6 bases; junction bases outside the gene matches: 5. This CDR3 has 13 amino acids. CDR3 loop: CASTLTGGDGYTF. The CDR3 DNA sequence: TGTGCCAGCACCCTGACAGGGGGCGATGGCTACACCTTC.

This sequence joins TRBV29-1 and TRBJ1-1; no reliable D call. Trimming left V 1 base short and J 0 bases short, with 12 bases between. Looked up from germline, CDR1 is SQVTM and CDR2 is ANQGSEA. The CDR3 has 15 amino acids. The CDR3 coding sequence is TGCAGCGTTGAAGGCCCAACCTGGATGAACACTGAAGCTTTCTTT. Translation gives CSVEGPTWMNTEAFF.

This clonotype has more than one count but fewer than ten. This chain joins TRBV20-1 and TRBJ2-4; D uncertain. CDR1 is DFQATT, CDR2 SNEGSKA, per germline (reference sequence). The CDR3 length is 13 residues. Trimming took 1 base from V and 7 from J, leaving 11 bases between them. The CDR3 region is CSARAPTENIQYF. CDR3 nucleotide sequence: TGCAGTGCTAGAGCCCCAACGGAGAACATTCAGTACTTC.

This clonotype was found a few times. This chain joins TRBV20-1 and TRBJ1-5; D unclear. Trimming left V 6 bases short and J 3 bases short, with 9 bases between. The length of the CDR3 is 12 residues. Germline values: CDR1 DFQATT, CDR2 SNEGSKA (reference sequence). CDR3 amino acids: CSAKRANQPQHF. The DNA for the CDR3 is TGCAGTGCCAAGAGGGCCAATCAGCCCCAGCATTTT.

V and J are TRBV20-1 and TRBJ2-1; D gene unclear. Trimming shortened V by 0 bases and J by 10 bases, and 10 bases separated the two germline ends. The CDR3 is 12 amino acids. The germline CDR1 and CDR2 sequences are DFQATT and SNEGSKA (reference sequence). The CDR3 sequence: CSARDGTNEQFF. DNA for the CDR3: TGCAGTGCTAGAGATGGCACTAACGAGCAGTTCTTC.

This chain joins TRBV2 and TRBJ1-3; D not certain. The germline CDR1 and CDR2 sequences are SNHLY and FYNNEI. Trimming took 6 bases from V and 2 from J, leaving 11 bases between them. CDR3 length: 14 residues. CDR3 nucleotides: TGTGCCAGCAGGTCTGTCGGCCCTGGAAACACCATATATTTT. This encodes CASRSVGPGNTIYF.

This clonotype was picked up a small number of times. This chain joins TRBV20-1 and TRBJ2-1; 9 bases map to TRBD2. Trimming at V came to 6 bases and at J to 3 bases, leaving 6 bases not matched to a gene. CDR3 length equals 14 residues. The V gene's germline CDR1 is DFQATT and CDR2 SNEGSKA (reference sequence). The CDR3 is CSAKLAGNYNEQFF. In DNA form, the CDR3 reads TGCAGTGCAAAACTAGCGGGCAACTACAATGAGCAGTTCTTC.

The genes are TRBV7-6 and TRBJ2-2, with D possibly TRBD1 on 7 matching bases. The CDR3 covers 17 residues. The V end lost 4 bases, the J end lost 5 bases, and 20 bases lay between the germline ends. CDR1 SGHVS and CDR2 FNYEAQ come from the germline V gene. CDR3 region: CASSSTTGEVRTGELFF. The CDR3, as DNA: TGTGCCAGCAGCTCTACTACAGGGGAGGTTCGGACCGGGGAGCTGTTTTTT. The variable domain in full, completed from reference TRBV7-6 and TRBJ2-2, reads GAGVSQSPRYKVTKRGQDVALRCDPISGHVSLYWYRQALGQGPEFLTYFNYEAQQDKSGLPNDRFSAERPEGSISTLTIQRTEQRDSAMYRCASSSTTGEVRTGELFFGEGSRLTVL.

The V and J genes are TRBV28 and TRBJ2-7; 14 bases line up with TRBD2. CDR3 length equals 13 residues. Germline CDR1 is MDHEN and CDR2 is SYDVKM. V trimming: 4 bases; J trimming: 12 bases; junction bases outside the gene matches: 5. DNA of the CDR3: TGTGCCAGCAGTTCTGGGACTAGCGGGGGCCGGTACTTC. Translation: CASSSGTSGGRYF. Variable domain in full (rest from reference TRBV28 and TRBJ2-7): DVKVTQSSRYLVKRTGEKVFLECVQDMDHENMFWYRQDPGLGLRLIYFSYDVKMKEKGDIPEGYSVSREKKERFSLILESASTNQTSMYLCASSSGTSGGRYFGPGTRLTVT.

The chain uses TRBV11-2 and TRBJ2-4; D is unclear. The CDR3 runs 15 residues. Trimming left V 5 bases short and J 5 bases short, with 16 bases between. Germline CDR1 reads SGHAT; CDR2 reads FQNNGV. CDR3 amino acids: CASSPLIPIENIQYF. In DNA, the CDR3 is TGTGCCAGCAGCCCACTCATCCCCATAGAAAACATTCAGTACTTC.

The sample holds many counts of this clonotype. The gene calls are TRBV28 and TRBJ2-5; 7 nucleotides agree with TRBD2. Losses at the gene ends were 6 bases for V and 0 bases for J; bases not matched to a gene: 4. The CDR3 runs to 14 residues. The germline gives CDR1 MDHEN, CDR2 SYDVKM. This CDR3 reads CASSSLADQETQYF. The DNA of the CDR3 is TGTGCCAGCAGCTCCCTAGCGGACCAAGAGACCCAGTACTTC.

The chain recombines TRBV6-5 with TRBJ2-7; D tentatively fits TRBD1 or TRBD2 (5 bases each). The CDR3 contains 15 residues. V lost 5 bases and J lost 6, with 20 bases in between. Germline V CDR1 and CDR2: MNHEY, SVGAGI. CDR3 nucleotides: TGTGCCAGCAGTCAAGGATACGGGACCTCCCTCGAGCAGTACTTC. It specifies CASSQGYGTSLEQYF.

The chain recombines TRBV3-1 with TRBJ2-1; 7 bases fit TRBD2. Trimming took 1 base from V and 3 from J; bases not matched to a gene: 12. The CDR3 totals 18 residues. Germline CDR1 reads LGHDT; CDR2 reads YNNKEL (reference sequence). The CDR3 sequence is CASSQASWGTNLYNEQFF. CDR3 nucleotides: TGTGCCAGCAGCCAAGCGAGTTGGGGGACTAACCTCTACAATGAGCAGTTCTTC.

There are a few counts of this clonotype. The chain couples TRBV20-1 to TRBJ2-2; D call uncertain. V shed 1 base and J shed 4 bases, with 7 bases lying between them. This CDR3 contains 13 residues. Germline CDR1 reads DFQATT; CDR2 reads SNEGSKA (reference sequence). The CDR3 sequence is CSARGPGTGELFF. CDR3 nucleotide sequence: TGCAGTGCTAGAGGCCCAGGCACCGGGGAGCTGTTTTTT.

About this clonotype: The junction does not match germline at one end; this may be a read error. The CDR3 protein is CTSSLDFLAGTMDEQFF. Here the CDR3 DNA reads TGTACCAGCAGCTTAGACTTCCTAGCGGGAACGATGGATGAGCAGTTCTTC. The chain employs TRBV11-2 and TRBJ2-1; TRBD2 matches at 9 bases. CDR3 length equals 17 residues. Germline-derived CDR1 and CDR2 are SGHAT and FQNNGV.

On this clonotype: The germline gene is not matched at one end of the junction; a read error may be the cause. The chain has TRBV5-1 and TRBJ2-3; 9 bases fit TRBD1. The CDR3 is made up of 15 amino acids. Per the germline V gene, CDR1 is SGHRS and CDR2 is YFSETQ. The DNA of the CDR3 is TGCGCCAGCAGGGCTGGACAGGGGTTTGGAGATGCGCAGTATTTT. It encodes CASRAGQGFGDAQYF.

V gene TRBV4-1 combines with J gene TRBJ2-1; tentatively, D is TRBD2 (5 bases). The J call is uncertain, as TRBJ2-7 better fits the DNA end. Per the germline V gene, CDR1 is MGHRA and CDR2 is YSYEKL. The CDR3 has 16 residues. The CDR3 reads CASSLSAPSSYNEQYF. CDR3 bases: TGCGCCAGCAGCCTTTCGGCGCCTAGCTCCTACAATGAGCAGTACTTC.